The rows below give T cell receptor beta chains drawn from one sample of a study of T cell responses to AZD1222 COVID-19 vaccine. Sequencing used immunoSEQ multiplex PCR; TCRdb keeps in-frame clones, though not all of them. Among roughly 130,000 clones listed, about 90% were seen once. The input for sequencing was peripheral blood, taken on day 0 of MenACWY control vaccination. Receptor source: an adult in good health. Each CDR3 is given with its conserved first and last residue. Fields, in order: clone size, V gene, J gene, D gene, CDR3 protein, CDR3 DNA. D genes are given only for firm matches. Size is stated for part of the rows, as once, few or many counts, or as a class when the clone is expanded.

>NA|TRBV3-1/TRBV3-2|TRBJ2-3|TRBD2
CASSLSGSAIDTQYF
TGTGCCAGCAGCCTTAGCGGGAGTGCTATAGATACGCAGTATTTT
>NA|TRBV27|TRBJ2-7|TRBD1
CASSTTGQGAYEQYF
TGTGCCAGCAGTACAACGGGACAGGGGGCCTACGAGCAGTACTTC
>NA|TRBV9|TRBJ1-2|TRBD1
CASSSADRVYGYTF
TGTGCCAGCAGCTCGGCCGACAGGGTATATGGCTACACCTTC
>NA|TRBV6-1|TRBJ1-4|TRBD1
CASSETGWSEKLFF
TGTGCCAGCAGTGAGACAGGGTGGAGTGAAAAACTGTTTTTT
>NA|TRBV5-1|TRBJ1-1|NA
CASSTGPPNTEAFF
TGCGCCAGCAGCACTGGCCCACCGAACACTGAAGCTTTCTTT
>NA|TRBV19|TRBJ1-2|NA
CASSIVNGYTF
TGTGCCAGTAGTATAGTGAACGGCTACACCTTC
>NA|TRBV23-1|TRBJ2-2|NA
CASSVIRDKGNTGELFF
TGCGCCAGCAGTGTAATCCGGGACAAGGGGAACACCGGGGAGCTGTTTTTT
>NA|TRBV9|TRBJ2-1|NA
CASSVDSRPLAFNEQFF
TGTGCCAGCAGCGTAGACAGTAGGCCTCTAGCTTTCAATGAGCAGTTCTTC
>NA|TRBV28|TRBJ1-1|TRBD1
CASSFLGGRRNTEAFF
TGTGCCAGCAGTTTCCTAGGGGGCCGGAGGAACACTGAAGCTTTCTTT
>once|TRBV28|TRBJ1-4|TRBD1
CASSLTTGTGHEKLFF
TGTGCCAGCAGTTTAACTACCGGGACAGGGCATGAAAAACTGTTTTTT
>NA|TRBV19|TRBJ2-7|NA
CASHSTGSWYEQYF
TGTGCCAGTCACAGCACAGGGTCCTGGTACGAGCAGTACTTC
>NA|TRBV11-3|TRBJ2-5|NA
CASSWTEQETQYF
TGTGCCAGCAGCTGGACAGAACAAGAGACCCAGTACTTC